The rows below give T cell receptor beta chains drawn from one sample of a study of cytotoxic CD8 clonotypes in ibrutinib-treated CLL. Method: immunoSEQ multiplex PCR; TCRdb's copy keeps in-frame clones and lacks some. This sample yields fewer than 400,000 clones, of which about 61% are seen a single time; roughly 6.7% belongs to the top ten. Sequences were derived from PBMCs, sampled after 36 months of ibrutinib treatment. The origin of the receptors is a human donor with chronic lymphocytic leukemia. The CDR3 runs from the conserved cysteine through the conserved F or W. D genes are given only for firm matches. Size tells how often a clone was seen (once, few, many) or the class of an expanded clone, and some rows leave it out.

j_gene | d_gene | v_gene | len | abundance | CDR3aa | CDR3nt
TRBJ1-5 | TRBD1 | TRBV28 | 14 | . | CASRRQGGGQPQHF | TGTGCCAGCAGGAGACAGGGGGGAGGTCAGCCCCAGCATTTT
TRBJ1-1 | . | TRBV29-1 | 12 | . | CTAKRGNTEAFF | TGCACCGCCAAAAGGGGGAACACTGAAGCTTTCTTT
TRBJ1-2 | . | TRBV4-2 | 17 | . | CASSQDRGTGPLYGYTF | TGTGCCAGCAGCCAAGATCGGGGAACAGGCCCACTATATGGCTACACCTTC
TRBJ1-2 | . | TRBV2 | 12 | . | CASSAENYGYTF | TGTGCCAGCAGTGCAGAGAACTATGGCTACACCTTC
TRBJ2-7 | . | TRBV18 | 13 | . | CASSRQNGYEQYF | TGTGCCAGCTCACGGCAGAACGGCTACGAGCAGTACTTC
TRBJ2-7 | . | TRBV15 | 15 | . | CATSSTRGREYEQYF | TGTGCCACCAGCAGCACACGCGGACGGGAATACGAGCAGTACTTC
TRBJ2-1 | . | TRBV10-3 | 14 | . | CAIAQGRDYNEQFF | TGTGCCATCGCCCAGGGACGGGACTACAATGAGCAGTTCTTC
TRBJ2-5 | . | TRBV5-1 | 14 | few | CASSLFEGWETQYF | TGCGCCAGCAGCTTGTTCGAGGGTTGGGAGACCCAGTACTTC
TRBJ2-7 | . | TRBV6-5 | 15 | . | CASSPTSWSALEQYF | TGTGCCAGCAGTCCGACTAGTTGGAGTGCGTTAGAGCAGTACTTC
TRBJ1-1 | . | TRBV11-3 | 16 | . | CASSLSSSQGKTEAFF | TGTGCCAGCAGCTTATCGTCGTCACAGGGTAAGACTGAAGCTTTCTTT
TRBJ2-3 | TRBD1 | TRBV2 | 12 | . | CASGQGEDTQYF | TGTGCTTCGGGACAGGGAGAAGATACGCAGTATTTT
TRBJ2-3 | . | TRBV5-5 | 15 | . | CASSLGLLLTDTQYF | TGTGCCAGCAGCTTGGGTCTATTACTAACAGATACGCAGTATTTT
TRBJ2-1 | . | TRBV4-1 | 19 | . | CASSPSFTSDRGFYNEQFF | TGCGCCAGCAGCCCTTCCTTCACAAGCGACCGTGGTTTTTACAATGAGCAGTTCTTC
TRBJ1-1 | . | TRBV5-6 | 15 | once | CASSLGHYLDTEAFF | TGTGCCAGCAGCTTGGGACACTACCTCGACACTGAAGCTTTCTTT
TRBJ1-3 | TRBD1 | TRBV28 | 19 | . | CASSLSRDRVNLSGNTIYF | TGTGCCAGCAGTTTAAGCCGGGACAGAGTAAACCTCTCTGGAAACACCATATATTTT
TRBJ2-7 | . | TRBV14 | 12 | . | CASGYNSYEQYF | TGTGCCAGCGGCTATAATTCCTACGAGCAGTACTTC
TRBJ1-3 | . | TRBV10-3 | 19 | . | CAISDSRGVSGMSGNTIYF | TGTGCCATCAGTGATTCGCGAGGGGTTTCTGGTATGTCTGGAAACACCATATATTTT
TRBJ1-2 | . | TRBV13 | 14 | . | CASSLGARSYGYTF | TGTGCCAGCAGCTTAGGAGCCAGATCCTATGGCTACACCTTC
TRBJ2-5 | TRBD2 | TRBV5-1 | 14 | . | CASSPGTSEETQYF | TGCGCCAGCAGCCCCGGGACTAGCGAAGAGACCCAGTACTTC
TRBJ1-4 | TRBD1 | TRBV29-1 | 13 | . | CSAEGTGDGKLFF | TGCAGCGCCGAAGGGACAGGGGATGGGAAACTGTTTTTT
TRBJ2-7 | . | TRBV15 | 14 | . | CATSSGPGRYEQYF | TGTGCCACCAGCTCCGGACCCGGGCGGTACGAGCAGTACTTC
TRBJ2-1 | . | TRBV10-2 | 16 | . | CASSEWGSPRQDEQFF | TGCGCCAGCAGTGAGTGGGGCTCCCCAAGGCAGGATGAGCAGTTCTTC
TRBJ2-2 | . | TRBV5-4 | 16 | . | CASSWGAGRNTGELFF | TGTGCCAGCAGCTGGGGGGCAGGGAGGAACACCGGGGAGCTGTTTTTT
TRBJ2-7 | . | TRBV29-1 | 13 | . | CSVEGGATYEQYF | TGCAGCGTTGAAGGAGGGGCTACCTACGAGCAGTACTTC
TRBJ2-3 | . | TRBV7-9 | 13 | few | CASSPEDTDTQYF | TGTGCCAGCAGCCCGGAGGATACAGATACGCAGTATTTT
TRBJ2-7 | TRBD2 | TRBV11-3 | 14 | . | CASSLSGKSYEQYF | TGTGCCAGCAGCCTTAGCGGGAAGAGCTACGAGCAGTACTTC
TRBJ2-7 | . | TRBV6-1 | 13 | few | CASSVAPAGEQYF | TGTGCCAGCAGTGTAGCCCCTGCGGGGGAGCAGTACTTC
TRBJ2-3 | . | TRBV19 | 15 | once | CASSMFPGLGDTQYF | TGTGCCAGTAGTATGTTCCCGGGACTCGGGGATACGCAGTATTTT
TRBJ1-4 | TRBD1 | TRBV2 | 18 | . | CASSRKRTGAATNEKLFF | TGTGCCAGCAGTCGAAAGAGGACAGGGGCTGCAACTAATGAAAAACTGTTTTTT
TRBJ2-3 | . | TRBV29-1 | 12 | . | CSVGVSTDTQYF | TGCAGCGTTGGTGTTAGCACAGATACGCAGTATTTT
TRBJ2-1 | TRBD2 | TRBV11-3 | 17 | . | CASSLARGTSGENEQFF | TGTGCCAGCAGCTTAGCAAGGGGGACTAGCGGGGAGAATGAGCAGTTCTTC
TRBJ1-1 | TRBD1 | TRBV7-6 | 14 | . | CASSMGQKNTEAFF | TGTGCCAGCAGCATGGGACAGAAGAACACTGAAGCTTTCTTT
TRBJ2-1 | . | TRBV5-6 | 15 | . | CASSLNNRAYNEQFF | TGTGCCAGCAGCTTGAATAACAGGGCGTACAATGAGCAGTTCTTC
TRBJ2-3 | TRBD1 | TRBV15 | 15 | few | CATSKADRGTDTQYF | TGTGCCACCAGCAAAGCGGACAGGGGCACAGATACGCAGTATTTT
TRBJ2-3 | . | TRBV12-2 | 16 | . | CASRLVCYVRADTQYF | TGTGCAAGTCGCTTAGTCTGTTACGTGCGGGCAGATACGCAGTATTTT
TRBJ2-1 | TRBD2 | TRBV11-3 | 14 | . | CATTLAGSYNEQFF | TGTGCCACCACTCTAGCGGGATCCTACAATGAGCAGTTCTTC
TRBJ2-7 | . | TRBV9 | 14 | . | CASSVEPSHYEQYF | TGTGCCAGCAGCGTAGAACCTAGCCACTACGAGCAGTACTTC
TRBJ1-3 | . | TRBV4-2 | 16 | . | CASSQEWRGFGNTIYF | TGTGCCAGCAGCCAAGAGTGGAGGGGCTTTGGAAACACCATATATTTT
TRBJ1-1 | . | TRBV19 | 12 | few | CASRVWDTEAFF | TGTGCCAGTAGGGTTTGGGACACTGAAGCTTTCTTT
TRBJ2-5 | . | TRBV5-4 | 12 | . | CASSLDSETQYF | TGTGCCAGCAGCTTGGATTCGGAGACCCAGTACTTC
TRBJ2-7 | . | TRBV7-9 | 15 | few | CASSLAGKTAYEQYF | TGTGCCAGCAGCTTAGCGGGGAAAACTGCGTACGAGCAGTACTTC
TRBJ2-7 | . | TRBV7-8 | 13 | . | CASSPYGSYEQYF | TGTGCCAGCAGCCCCTATGGCTCCTACGAGCAGTACTTC
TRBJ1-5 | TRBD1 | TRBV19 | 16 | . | CASSIGRDRVRQPQHF | TGTGCCAGTAGTATAGGTCGGGACAGGGTGCGTCAGCCCCAGCATTTT